This T cell receptor beta chain emerged from a study of T cell clonality in common variable immunodeficiency. Assay: immunoSEQ multiplex PCR; the TCRdb copy retains only in-frame clones and omits some. There are some 53,000 clones in the sample, none observed a single time. Germline V gene sequence: CDR1 SGHTA, CDR2 FQGNSA. This CDR3 contains 14 residues. V dropped 5 bases and J dropped 5; count of bases not matched to a gene: 8. This clone was recorded at least ten times. Its antigen is unidentified. The missing CDR3 end, 3 residues past where the read stops, is filled in from the germline J gene. General study results and limits: Compared with controls, CVID subjects had fewer shared TCRbeta clones.

V usage is TRBV7-2 and J usage is TRBJ2-7; 8 bases map to TRBD2. The sequencing input was peripheral blood mononuclear cells. The origin of this receptor is a person aged 18 to 75 in good health. Here the CDR3 reads CASSILGLVHEQYF. Partial CDR3 DNA: TGTGCCAGCAGCATCCTGGGACTAGTACACGAG.